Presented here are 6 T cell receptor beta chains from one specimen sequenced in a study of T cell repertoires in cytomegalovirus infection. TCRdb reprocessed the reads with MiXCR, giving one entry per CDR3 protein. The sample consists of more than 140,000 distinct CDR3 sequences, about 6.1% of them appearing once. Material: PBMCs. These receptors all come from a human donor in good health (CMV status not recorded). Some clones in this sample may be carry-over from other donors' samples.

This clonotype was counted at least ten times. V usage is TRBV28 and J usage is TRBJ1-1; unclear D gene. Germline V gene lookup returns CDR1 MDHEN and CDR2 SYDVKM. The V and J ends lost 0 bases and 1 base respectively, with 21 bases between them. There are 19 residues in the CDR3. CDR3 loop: CASSLWTMRATSQNTEAFF. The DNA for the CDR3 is TGTGCCAGCAGTTTATGGACAATGCGGGCTACTAGCCAGAACACTGAAGCTTTCTTT.

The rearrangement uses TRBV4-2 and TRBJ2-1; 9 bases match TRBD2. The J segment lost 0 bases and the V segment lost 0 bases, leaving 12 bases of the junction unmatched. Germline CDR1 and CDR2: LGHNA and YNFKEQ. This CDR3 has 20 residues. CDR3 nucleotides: TGTGCCAGCAGCCAAGATCCGTCTAGCGGGGTACGTAGCTCCTACAATGAGCAGTTCTTC. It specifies CASSQDPSSGVRSSYNEQFF.

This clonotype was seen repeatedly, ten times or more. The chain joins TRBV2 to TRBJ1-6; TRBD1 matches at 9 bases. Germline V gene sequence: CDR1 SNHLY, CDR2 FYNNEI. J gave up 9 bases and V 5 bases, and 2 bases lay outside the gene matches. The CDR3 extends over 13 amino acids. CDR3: CASSTTGGSPLHF. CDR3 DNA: TGTGCCAGCAGTACGACAGGGGGTTCACCCCTCCACTTT. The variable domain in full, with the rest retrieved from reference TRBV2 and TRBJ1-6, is EPEVTQTPSHQVTQMGQEVILRCVPISNHLYFYWYRQILGQKVEFLVSFYNNEISEKSEIFDDQFSVERPDGSNFTLKIRSTKLEDSAMYFCASSTTGGSPLHFGNGTRLTVT.

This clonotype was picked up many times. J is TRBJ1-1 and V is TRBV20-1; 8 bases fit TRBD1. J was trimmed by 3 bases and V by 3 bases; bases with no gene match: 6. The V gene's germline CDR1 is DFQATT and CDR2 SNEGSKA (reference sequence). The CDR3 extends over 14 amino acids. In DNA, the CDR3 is TGCAGTGCTAGGGGCAGGGGGCGGGACACTGAAGCTTTCTTT. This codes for CSARGRGRDTEAFF.

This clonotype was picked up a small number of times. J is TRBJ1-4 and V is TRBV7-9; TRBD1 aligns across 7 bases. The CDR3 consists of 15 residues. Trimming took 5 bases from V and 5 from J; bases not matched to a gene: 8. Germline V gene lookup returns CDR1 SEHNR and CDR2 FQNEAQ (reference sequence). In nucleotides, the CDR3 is TGTGCCAGCAGCAATGGACAGGTTTTCAATGAAAAACTGTTTTTT. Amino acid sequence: CASSNGQVFNEKLFF.

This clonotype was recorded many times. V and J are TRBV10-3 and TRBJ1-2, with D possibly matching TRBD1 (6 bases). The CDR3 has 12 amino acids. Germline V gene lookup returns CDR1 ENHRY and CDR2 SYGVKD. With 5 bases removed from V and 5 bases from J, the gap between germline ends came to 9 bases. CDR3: CAISQGRYGYTF. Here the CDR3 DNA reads TGTGCCATCAGTCAGGGGAGATATGGCTACACCTTC.